The 10 T cell receptor beta chains reported below all come from one sample, sequenced in a study of blood T cells in healthy people across ages. Alongside a J-beta primer mix, a sample-barcoded 5' primer served in a second PCR lasting about 7 to 11 cycles. From the 5' RACE reads, TCRdb called clonotypes with MiXCR, one entry per CDR3 protein. Among hundreds of thousands of distinct CDR3 sequences listed, around half were seen once. The sample consisted of blood. These receptors all come from a woman aged 55-69 years in good health.

V and J are TRBV9 and TRBJ2-1; D perhaps matches TRBD2 (5 bases). V lost 0 bases to trimming and J lost 2 bases, with 6 bases between them. Germline V lookup: CDR1 SGDLS, CDR2 YYNGEE. This CDR3 has 14 amino acids. The CDR3 is CASSVAGTYNEQFF. The CDR3 region has the DNA TGTGCCAGCAGCGTAGCCGGGACCTACAATGAGCAGTTCTTC.

The chain combines TRBV12-3 or TRBV12-4 with TRBJ2-7; 7 nucleotides align to TRBD2. This CDR3 contains 13 residues. Trimming removed 8 bases from V and 2 bases from J; junction bases left unmatched: 6. CDR3 nucleotides: TGTGCCAGCGGGGCTAGCGGAACCTACGAGCAGTACTTC. Translation: CASGASGTYEQYF.

This sequence joins TRBV30 and TRBJ2-5; no firm D call. Germline-derived CDR1 and CDR2 are GTSNPN and SVGIG (reference sequence). This CDR3 spans 11 amino acids. V was shortened by 1 base and J by 4 bases, with 4 bases between the two germline ends. The CDR3 sequence is CAWSASETQYF. In DNA, the CDR3 is TGTGCCTGGAGTGCCTCAGAGACCCAGTACTTC. The full variable domain, with the rest looked up from reference TRBV30 and TRBJ2-5, is SQTIHQWPATLVQPVGSPLSLECTVEGTSNPNLYWYRQAAGRGLQLLFYSVGIGQISSEVPQNLSASRPQDRQFILSSKKLLLSDSGFYLCAWSASETQYFGPGTRLLVL.

V gene TRBV7-2 combines with J gene TRBJ2-4, with TRBD2 matching 10 bases. From germline, CDR1 is SGHTA and CDR2 FQGNSA. The CDR3 is 14 amino acids. J was trimmed by 13 bases and V by 3 bases; bases with no gene match: 9. The CDR3 bases are TGTGCCAGCAGCTTTCTAGCGGGAGTCGAAGAGCAGTACTTC. Translated: CASSFLAGVEEQYF.

This clonotype was recorded once. Given a much more abundant clone one base away, this may be a read error. The J gene is TRBJ2-1, the V gene TRBV12-3 or TRBV12-4, with TRBD2 matching 9 bases. TRBJ2-7 explains the end of the DNA better; the J call may be wrong. The CDR3 sequence is 15 residues long. The CDR3 loop reads CASSFWAGGLNEQYF. The DNA of the CDR3 is TGTGCCAGCAGTTTTTGGGCGGGAGGGCTCAATGAGCAGTACTTC.

This sequence joins TRBV5-1 and TRBJ2-7, with D unclear. The CDR3 contains 12 residues. V was shortened by 2 bases and J by 6 bases, with 9 bases between the two germline ends. Germline V gene sequence: CDR1 SGHRS, CDR2 YFSETQ. The CDR3 reads CASSFGPAEQYF. CDR3 sequence (DNA): TGCGCCAGCAGCTTCGGACCAGCCGAGCAGTACTTC.

V and J are TRBV7-6 and TRBJ2-5, with TRBD2 matching over 11 bases. CDR3 length: 15 amino acids. Germline assignment: CDR1 SGHVS and CDR2 FNYEAQ. The trim removed 6 bases at V and 2 bases at J, leaving 5 bases unmatched. The CDR3: CASRPIAGGQETQYF. CDR3 nucleotides: TGTGCCAGCAGGCCCATAGCGGGAGGGCAAGAGACCCAGTACTTC.

This clonotype appeared a few times. The chain links TRBV29-1 to TRBJ1-1; 9 bases match TRBD1. CDR3 length: 13 residues. V shed 7 bases and J 5 bases; nucleotides not matched to a gene: 8. Germline V CDR1 and CDR2: SQVTM, ANQGSEA. This CDR3 is CSARQGEWTEAFF. The CDR3 nucleotides read TGCAGCGCCCGACAGGGGGAGTGGACTGAAGCTTTCTTT.

This clonotype was counted ten times or more. The V call is TRBV7-2, the J call TRBJ2-7, with TRBD1 as a possible D gene (5 bases). Looked up from germline, CDR1 is SGHTA and CDR2 is FQGNSA. This CDR3 region has 14 residues. The V gene lost 1 base and the J gene lost 6 bases, with 13 bases spanning the gap. In nucleotides, the CDR3 is TGTGCCAGCAGCTTAGGCAGGGCATTTGGCGAGCAGTACTTC. Protein product: CASSLGRAFGEQYF. Full variable domain (rest looked up from reference TRBV7-2 and TRBJ2-7): GAGVSQSPSNKVTEKGKDVELRCDPISGHTALYWYRQSLGQGLEFLIYFQGNSAPDKSGLPSDRFSAERTGGSVSTLTIQRTQQEDSAVYLCASSLGRAFGEQYFGPGTRLTVT.

The J gene is TRBJ2-5, the V gene TRBV9; no reliable D call. V gave up 0 bases and J gave up 7 bases, with 10 bases separating them. The CDR3 consists of 13 residues. The germline CDR1 and CDR2 sequences are SGDLS and YYNGEE. The CDR3 reads CASSVGAGSTQYF. The CDR3 coding sequence is TGTGCCAGCAGCGTAGGGGCAGGTTCGACCCAGTACTTC.